This T cell receptor (beta chain) was obtained from a study of blood T cell repertoires in COVID-19. Trimming stripped 8 bases from V and 0 bases from J, with 10 bases between. The CDR3 runs 14 residues. Per the germline V gene, CDR1 is KGHSH and CDR2 is LQKENI. How the authors handled the data: Reference gene primer amplification in the assay estimated nucleated cell counts. Produced via immunoSEQ multiplex PCR; TCRdb's table is partial and in-frame only. V and J calls and clone size follow that table, whereas D and trimming were derived from the DNA. The repertoire consists of under 250,000 clones, with 65% to 85% occurring once and the leading ten covering roughly 3.5%. Adults between about 18 and 89 years of age took part from fewer than 30 US areas. Donors of Cohort 3 who recovered were those that had two negative PCRs, clearance, or symptom resolution.

Source material: PBMCs or T cells enriched from blood (not recorded which). The rearrangement uses TRBV18 and TRBJ1-4; TRBD1 is a possible D gene (5 bases). This sequence originates from a woman in her fifties or sixties who had recovered from COVID-19. CDR3 sequence (DNA): TGTGCCAGCCAGGGCCCCGCAACTAATGAAAAACTGTTTTTT. Protein sequence: CASQGPATNEKLFF.